Included here is one T cell receptor (beta chain) sequence, with context. TCRdb re-analysed the 5' RACE reads in MiXCR, keeping a single row per CDR3 protein. This sample yields approximately 260,000 distinct CDR3 sequences, of which around 8% are seen a single time; approximately 3% belongs to the top ten. The data belong to a study of identical twins. Germline V CDR1 and CDR2: SEHNR, FQNEAQ (reference sequence). V was clipped by 5 bases and J by 5 bases; unmatched bases: 7. This CDR3 is 15 amino acids long. These data also featured in a second study, about yellow fever vaccine responses in identical twins.

Sequencing used CD8+ T cells sorted from blood. The chain carries TRBV7-9 and TRBJ2-5; 11 bases are a match to TRBD1. The receptor was derived from a woman under 30 in good health. In DNA, the CDR3 is TGTGCCAGCAGCAGCGGACAGGGGGCGTTGGAGACCCAGTACTTC. Its translation: CASSSGQGALETQYF.